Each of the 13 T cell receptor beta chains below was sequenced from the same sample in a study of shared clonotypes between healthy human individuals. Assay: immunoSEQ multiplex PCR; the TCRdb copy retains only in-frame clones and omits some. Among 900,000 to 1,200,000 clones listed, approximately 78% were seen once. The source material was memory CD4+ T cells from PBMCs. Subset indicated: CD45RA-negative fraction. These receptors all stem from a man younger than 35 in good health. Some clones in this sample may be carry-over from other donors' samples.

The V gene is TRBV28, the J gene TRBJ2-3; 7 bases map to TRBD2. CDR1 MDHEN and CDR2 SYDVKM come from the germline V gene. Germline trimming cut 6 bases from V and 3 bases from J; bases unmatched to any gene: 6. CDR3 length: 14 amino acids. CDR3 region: CASRPWEGTDTQYF. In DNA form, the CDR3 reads TGTGCCAGCAGACCCTGGGAGGGAACAGATACGCAGTATTTT.

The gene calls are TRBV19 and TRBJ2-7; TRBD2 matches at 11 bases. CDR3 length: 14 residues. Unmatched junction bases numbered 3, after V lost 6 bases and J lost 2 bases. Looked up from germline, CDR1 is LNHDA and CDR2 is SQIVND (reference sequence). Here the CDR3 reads CASSGTSGTYEQYF. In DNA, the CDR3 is TGTGCCAGTAGCGGGACTAGCGGCACCTACGAGCAGTACTTC.

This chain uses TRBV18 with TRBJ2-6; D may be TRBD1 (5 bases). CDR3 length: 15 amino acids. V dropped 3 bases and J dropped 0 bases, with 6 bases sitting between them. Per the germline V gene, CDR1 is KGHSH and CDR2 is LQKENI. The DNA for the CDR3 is TGTGCCAGCTCACCCCAGGGCTCTGGGGCCAACGTCCTGACTTTC. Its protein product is CASSPQGSGANVLTF.

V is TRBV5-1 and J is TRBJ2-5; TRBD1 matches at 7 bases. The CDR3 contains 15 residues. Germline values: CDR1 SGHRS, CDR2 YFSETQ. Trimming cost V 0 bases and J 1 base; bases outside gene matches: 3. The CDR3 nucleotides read TGCGCCAGCAGCTTGGGGACAGGACCCCAAGAGACCCAGTACTTC. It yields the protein CASSLGTGPQETQYF.

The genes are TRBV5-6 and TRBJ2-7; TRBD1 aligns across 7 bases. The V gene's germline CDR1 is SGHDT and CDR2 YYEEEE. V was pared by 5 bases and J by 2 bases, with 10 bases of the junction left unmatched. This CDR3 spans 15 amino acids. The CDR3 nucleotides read TGTGCCAGCAGGGACAGGTCTATCTCAACCTACGAGCAGTACTTC. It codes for CASRDRSISTYEQYF.

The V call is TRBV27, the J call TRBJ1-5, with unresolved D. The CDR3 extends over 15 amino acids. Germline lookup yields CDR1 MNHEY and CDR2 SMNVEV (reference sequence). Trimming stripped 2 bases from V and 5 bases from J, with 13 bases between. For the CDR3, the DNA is TGTGCCAGCAGTTTAACGCCAGGAGATTATCAGCCCCAGCATTTT. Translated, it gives CASSLTPGDYQPQHF.

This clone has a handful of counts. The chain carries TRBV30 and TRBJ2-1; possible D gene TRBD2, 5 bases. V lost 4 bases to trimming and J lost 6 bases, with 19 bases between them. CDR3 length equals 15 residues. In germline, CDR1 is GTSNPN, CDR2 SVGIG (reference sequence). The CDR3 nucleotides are TGTGCCTGGAATGCCCTCGGCCCTAGCACCAATGAGCAGTTCTTC. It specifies CAWNALGPSTNEQFF.

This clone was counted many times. CDR3 nucleotide sequence: TGTGCCACCAGCTCCCGGACAGGGGGCGGTCAGCCCCAGCATTTT. It codes for CATSSRTGGGQPQHF. The J gene is TRBJ1-5, the V gene TRBV15; 11 nucleotides agree with TRBD1. In germline, CDR1 is LNHNV, CDR2 YYDKDF (reference sequence). V lost 5 bases, J lost 6 bases, and 6 bases stayed unmatched. The CDR3 covers 15 residues.

The CDR3 protein is CASSLGGTGSYNEQFF. Written as DNA, the CDR3 is TGTGCCAGCAGTCTAGGAGGGACAGGCTCCTACAATGAGCAGTTCTTC. The chain joins TRBV28 to TRBJ2-1; TRBD1 matches at 8 bases. The CDR3 sequence is 16 residues long. Germline V gene lookup returns CDR1 MDHEN and CDR2 SYDVKM. The J segment lost 0 bases and the V segment lost 5 bases, leaving 6 bases of the junction unmatched.

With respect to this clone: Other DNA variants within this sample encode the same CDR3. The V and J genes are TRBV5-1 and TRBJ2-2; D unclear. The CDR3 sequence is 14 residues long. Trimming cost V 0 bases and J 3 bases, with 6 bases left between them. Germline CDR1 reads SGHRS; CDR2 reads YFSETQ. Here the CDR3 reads CASSLALYTGELFF. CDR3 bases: TGCGCCAGCAGCTTGGCCCTTTACACCGGGGAGCTGTTTTTT.

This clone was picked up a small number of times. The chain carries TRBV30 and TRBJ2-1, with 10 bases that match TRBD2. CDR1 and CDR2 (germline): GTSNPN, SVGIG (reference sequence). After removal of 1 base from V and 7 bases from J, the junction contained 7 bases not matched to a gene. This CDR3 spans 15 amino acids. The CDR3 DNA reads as TGTGCCTGGAGTGGGACTAGCGGACCACAGAATGAGCAGTTCTTC. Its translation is CAWSGTSGPQNEQFF.

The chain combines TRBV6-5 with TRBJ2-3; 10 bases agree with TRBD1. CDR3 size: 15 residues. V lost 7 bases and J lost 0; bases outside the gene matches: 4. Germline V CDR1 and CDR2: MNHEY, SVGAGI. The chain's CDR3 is CASTRQGASTDTQYF. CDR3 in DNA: TGTGCCAGCACCAGACAGGGGGCTAGCACAGATACGCAGTATTTT.

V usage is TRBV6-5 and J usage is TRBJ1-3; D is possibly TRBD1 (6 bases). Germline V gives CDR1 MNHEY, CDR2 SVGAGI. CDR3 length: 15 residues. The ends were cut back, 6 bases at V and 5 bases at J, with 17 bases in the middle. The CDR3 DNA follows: TGTGCCAGCAGACCGACGGACAGAAGTAGAAACACCATATATTTT. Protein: CASRPTDRSRNTIYF.